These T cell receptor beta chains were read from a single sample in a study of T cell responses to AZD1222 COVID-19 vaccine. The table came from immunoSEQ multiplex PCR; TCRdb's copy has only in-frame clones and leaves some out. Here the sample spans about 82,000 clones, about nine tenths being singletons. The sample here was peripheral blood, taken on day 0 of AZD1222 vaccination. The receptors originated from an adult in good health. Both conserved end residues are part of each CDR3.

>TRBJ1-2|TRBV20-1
CSVSVNYGYTF
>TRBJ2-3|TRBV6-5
CASSYSWRKSTDTQYF
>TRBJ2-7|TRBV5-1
CASRFTGAYEQYF
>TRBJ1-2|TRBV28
CASTYPGTGYRNYGYTF
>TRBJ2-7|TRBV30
CAWSVYRGYEQYF
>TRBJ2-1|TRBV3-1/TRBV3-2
CASSQGDRGSYNEQFF
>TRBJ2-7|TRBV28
CASSPPRGIYEQYF
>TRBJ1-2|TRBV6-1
CASSEPPPVSYGYTF
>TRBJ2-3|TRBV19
CASSRGPSTDTQYF
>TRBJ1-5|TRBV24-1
CATSRGDSNQPQHF
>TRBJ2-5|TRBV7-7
CASSLVGSHQETQYF
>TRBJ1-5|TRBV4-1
CASSLDKYQPQHF
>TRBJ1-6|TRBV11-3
CASSSITGTGLNSPLHF
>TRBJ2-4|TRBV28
CASSFWHSKNIQYF
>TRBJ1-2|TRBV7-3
CASSLTPGVGGYTF
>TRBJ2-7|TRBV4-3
CASSQDRAGISYEQYF
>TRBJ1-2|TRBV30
CASFWTATYLNYGYTF
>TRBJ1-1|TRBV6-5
CASSYSGGRLNTEAFF
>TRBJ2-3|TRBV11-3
CASRPDQAGTDTQYF
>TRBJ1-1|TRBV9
CASSVVGGSEAFF
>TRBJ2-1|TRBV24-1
CATRDSYNEQFF
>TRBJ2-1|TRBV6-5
CASSYSGQGNEQFF
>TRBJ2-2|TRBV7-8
CASSPLANTGELFF
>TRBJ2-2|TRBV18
CASSPLVGDTGELFF
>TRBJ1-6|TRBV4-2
CASSRPGQGISPLHF
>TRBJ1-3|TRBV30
CAWSGGVGNTIYF
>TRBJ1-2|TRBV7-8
CASSLRVGGNYGYTF
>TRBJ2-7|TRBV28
CASSVREGFNEQYF
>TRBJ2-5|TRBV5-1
CASSLSLAGRQETQYF
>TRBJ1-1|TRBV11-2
CASSSSRTTPRGTEAFF
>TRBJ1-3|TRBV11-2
CASSSGQGLYF
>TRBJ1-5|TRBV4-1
CASSQDEFVGYQPQHF
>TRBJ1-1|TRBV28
CAAGYTEAFF
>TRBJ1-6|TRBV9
CASSARDTGQGSSPLHF
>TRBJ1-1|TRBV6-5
CASSKGKMNTEAFF
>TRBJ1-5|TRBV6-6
CASSYGGTGSNQPQHF
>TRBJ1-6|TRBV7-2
CASRLRGRDLGSPLHF
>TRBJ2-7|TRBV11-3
CASSRRAGGAYEQYF
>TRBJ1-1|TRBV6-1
CASSERGGRGTEAFF
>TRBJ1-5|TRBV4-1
CASSQVFTNQPQHF
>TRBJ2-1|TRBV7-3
CASSLRVAGGGDEQFF
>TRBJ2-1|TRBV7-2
CASSQTDRAYNEQFF
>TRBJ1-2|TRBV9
CASSRLSNYGYTF
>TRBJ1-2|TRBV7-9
CASSGFNRVDGYTF
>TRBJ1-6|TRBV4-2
CASSQAEGGSYNSPLHF
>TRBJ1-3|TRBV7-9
CASSRFERNTIYF
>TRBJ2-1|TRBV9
CASSVLLASDNEQFF
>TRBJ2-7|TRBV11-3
CASSLTGAYEQYF
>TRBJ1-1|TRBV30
CAWSAWGVTEAFF
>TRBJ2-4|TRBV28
CASSLLGGTTKNIQYF
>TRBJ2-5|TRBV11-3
CASSSGSRGASETQYF
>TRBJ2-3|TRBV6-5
CASSYMVTDTQYF
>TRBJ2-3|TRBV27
CASSLSPQGADTQYF
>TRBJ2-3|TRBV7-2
CASSLERAPTDTQYF
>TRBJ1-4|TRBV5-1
CASSLGGTTNEKLFF